The 8 T cell receptor beta chains listed next were all sequenced from one sample in a study of CD8 T cells in ankylosing spondylitis. For these TCRs, the target antigens are not known. General study findings and limits: Blood from ankylosing spondylitis patients appeared to carry a characteristic roughly 8-variant TCR beta motif.

Each CDR3 protein gets one entry after TCRdb re-called the 5' RACE reads with MiXCR. The top ten hold 0.51% of the sample, which has more than 650,000 distinct CDR3 sequences, approximately 12% seen once. The source material was blood, either unsorted or a sorted T cell fraction (not recorded which). The receptors here all came from a male donor with ankylosing spondylitis.

This clonotype was counted a few times. The chain has TRBV28 and TRBJ2-7; D perhaps matches TRBD2 (6 bases). CDR3 length equals 13 residues. Trimming removed 6 bases at V and 2 bases at J, with 11 bases between. From germline, CDR1 is MDHEN and CDR2 SYDVKM. CDR3 region: CASRPSVTYEQYF. The CDR3 DNA reads TGTGCCAGCAGACCTAGCGTAACCTACGAGCAGTACTTC.

The table lists this clonotype with a few counts. The gene calls are TRBV20-1 and TRBJ2-7, with 10 nucleotides matching TRBD1. V lost 0 bases to trimming and J lost 4 bases; unmatched junction nucleotides: 6. The CDR3 loop spans 15 amino acids. Germline assignment: CDR1 DFQATT and CDR2 SNEGSKA (reference sequence). CDR3: CSARDRDRGGYEQYF. The DNA for the CDR3 is TGCAGTGCTAGAGACCGGGACAGGGGTGGGTACGAGCAGTACTTC.

The chain links TRBV29-1 to TRBJ1-6; the D gene is possibly TRBD1 (5 bases). The germline CDR1 and CDR2 sequences are SQVTM and ANQGSEA. The CDR3 extends over 13 amino acids. V was pared by 7 bases and J by 7 bases, with 14 bases between. DNA of the CDR3: TGCAGCGCCGGGGACTTTGCCAATTCACCCCTCCACTTT. Protein product: CSAGDFANSPLHF. The variable domain in full, completed from reference TRBV29-1 and TRBJ1-6, reads SAVISQKPSRDICQRGTSLTIQCQVDSQVTMMFWYRQQPGQSLTLIATANQGSEATYESGFVIDKFPISRPNLTFSTLTVSNMSPEDSSIYLCSAGDFANSPLHFGNGTRLTVT.

This clonotype was counted at least ten times. The chain employs TRBV6-1 and TRBJ2-3, with D possibly matching TRBD2 (6 bases). Trimming removed 6 bases from V and 2 bases from J, with 18 bases in between. The germline V gene encodes CDR1 MNHNS and CDR2 SASEGT. The CDR3 runs 16 residues. Here the CDR3 reads CASSFQGGAFTDTQYF. The CDR3 DNA reads TGTGCCAGCAGCTTCCAGGGAGGAGCCTTCACAGATACGCAGTATTTT.

This chain uses TRBV5-1 with TRBJ2-2; TRBD1 matches at 7 bases. Trimming at V came to 2 bases and at J to 7 bases, leaving 8 bases not matched to a gene. Germline V lookup: CDR1 SGHRS, CDR2 YFSETQ. The CDR3 spans 15 residues. The CDR3 reads CASSFQGQTDGELFF. CDR3 coding DNA: TGCGCCAGCAGCTTCCAGGGACAGACGGACGGGGAGCTGTTTTTT. The full variable domain, rest sourced from reference TRBV5-1 and TRBJ2-2, is KAGVTQTPRYLIKTRGQQVTLSCSPISGHRSVSWYQQTPGQGLQFLFEYFSETQRNKGNFPGRFSGRQFSNSRSEMNVSTLELGDSALYLCASSFQGQTDGELFFGEGSRLTVL.

V usage is TRBV12-3 or TRBV12-4 and J usage is TRBJ1-6; D possibly corresponds to TRBD1 (5 bases). V shed 1 base and J shed 10 bases, with 14 bases lying between them. This CDR3 is built from 15 residues. In DNA form, the CDR3 reads TGTGCCAGCAGTTTAGGACCAGGGTGGGGCTCACCCCTCCACTTT. Protein product: CASSLGPGWGSPLHF.

The chain is built from TRBV20-1 and TRBJ2-2, with TRBD2 matching over 13 bases. The germline gives CDR1 DFQATT, CDR2 SNEGSKA (reference sequence). The CDR3 consists of 16 residues. With V trimmed by 3 bases and J by 3 bases, 4 bases remained unmatched. The CDR3 sequence: CSASGLAGDYTGELFF. The DNA of the CDR3 is TGCAGTGCTAGCGGACTAGCGGGGGATTACACCGGGGAGCTGTTTTTT.

This clonotype showed up just a few times. This chain uses TRBV10-3 with TRBJ1-1; no definite D call. V was trimmed by 4 bases and J by 6 bases, leaving 6 bases between them. Germline V lookup: CDR1 ENHRY, CDR2 SYGVKD. This CDR3 region has 11 residues. CDR3 loop: CAISGVAEAFF. CDR3 DNA: TGTGCCATCAGTGGGGTAGCTGAAGCTTTCTTT.